Listed below are T cell receptor beta chains from one sample, sequenced in a study of OX40 agonist ivuxolimab in advanced cancers. Clones were read by immunoSEQ multiplex PCR, and TCRdb kept only the in-frame ones, dropping some. Counted here are about 57,000 clones, 87% occurring once; the ten biggest clones make up about 0.41%. This sample comprised CD4+ or CD8+ T cells sorted from blood, obtained in a trial of the OX40 agonist ivuxolimab. These receptors all come from an adult with an advanced solid tumor such as melanoma, head and neck, liver or kidney cancer. Each CDR3 is given with its conserved first and last residue. D genes are given only for firm matches. Clone size is stated in some rows and not others, as once, few, many or a class when expanded.

clone_size,v_call,j_call,d_call,cdr3_nt,cdr3_aa
once,TRBV7-9,TRBJ1-1,TRBD1,TGTGCCAGCAGCCCAGGGACAGGGCCGGCTACTGAAGCTTTCTTT,CASSPGTGPATEAFF
-,TRBV30,TRBJ2-3,-,TGTGCCTGGAGCCTCGACTGGATAGGGCCAGATACGCAGTATTTT,CAWSLDWIGPDTQYF
-,TRBV6-5,TRBJ1-2,-,TGTGCCAGCAGTTACTCGGACGCGCTCTATGGCTACACCTTC,CASSYSDALYGYTF
-,TRBV11-3,TRBJ1-5,-,TGTGCCAGCAGCTTAAACGGTGGTCAGCCCCAGCATTTT,CASSLNGGQPQHF
few,TRBV11-3,TRBJ1-2,-,TGTGCCAGCAACCCCTCGACTAACTATGGCTACACCTTC,CASNPSTNYGYTF
-,TRBV15,TRBJ2-1,-,TGTGCCACCAGCCGGGACGGAGGCTCCTACAATGAGCAGTTCTTC,CATSRDGGSYNEQFF
-,TRBV9,TRBJ2-3,-,TGTGCCAGCAGCGTAGGCTCCCCAGATACGCAGTATTTT,CASSVGSPDTQYF
-,TRBV9,TRBJ2-7,-,TGTGCCAGCAGCCCACGCAGAAAGACCTACGAGCAGTACTTC,CASSPRRKTYEQYF
-,TRBV12-5,TRBJ1-4,-,TGTGCTAGTGGTTTACCAGGGAGGCAACTGTTTTTT,CASGLPGRQLFF
once,TRBV30,TRBJ1-4,TRBD1,TGTGCCTGGAGTCGAGGGGGCAAGCTGTTTTTT,CAWSRGGKLFF
-,TRBV5-6,TRBJ2-2,TRBD2,TGTGCCAGCACCGGGACTAGCGGGAGAATTTCCGGGGAGCTGTTTTTT,CASTGTSGRISGELFF
-,TRBV28,TRBJ2-1,TRBD2,TGTGCCAGCAGTACCTCTAGCGGGAGCTTCTACAATGAGCAGTTCTTC,CASSTSSGSFYNEQFF
-,TRBV5-1,TRBJ1-1,-,TGCGCCAGCAGCCAGACCCCGAACACTGAAGCTTTCTTT,CASSQTPNTEAFF
-,TRBV5-1,TRBJ2-3,TRBD1,TGCGCCAGCAGCTTGGAAGGGGGCGCCGGCACAGATACGCAGTATTTT,CASSLEGGAGTDTQYF
-,TRBV30,TRBJ1-1,-,TGTGCCTGGATGGGGTCGCCCGAAGCTTTCTTT,CAWMGSPEAFF
-,TRBV19,TRBJ2-5,TRBD2,TGTGCCAGTACCCCGCTAGCGGGGGGTCCCCAAGAGACCCAGTACTTC,CASTPLAGGPQETQYF
-,TRBV10-3,TRBJ2-1,TRBD1,TGTGCCATCAGCCCACAGGGGGGTGATGAGCAGTTCTTC,CAISPQGGDEQFF
-,TRBV4-1,TRBJ1-2,-,TGCGCCAGCAGCCAAGGTCCAGCTGGTATTAACTATGGCTACACCTTC,CASSQGPAGINYGYTF
-,TRBV29-1,TRBJ1-1,TRBD1,TGCAGCGTCAGACAACGACAAGGGACAGGGGACACTGAAGCTTTCTTT,CSVRQRQGTGDTEAFF
-,TRBV30,TRBJ1-5,TRBD1,TGTGCCTCTGCGGGACAGGGATTAAGTGGCAATCAGCCCCAGCATTTT,CASAGQGLSGNQPQHF
-,TRBV7-3,TRBJ2-1,-,TGTGCCAGCAGCTTTGCTAGAGGCAATGAGCAGTTCTTC,CASSFARGNEQFF
few,TRBV4-1,TRBJ1-5,TRBD1,TGCGCCAGCAGCCTAGAATACGACAGGGCCCCGCATTTT,CASSLEYDRAPHF
-,TRBV5-1,TRBJ1-1,-,TGCGCCAGCAGCTTGGAGGCAGGGGAAGCTTTCTTT,CASSLEAGEAFF
-,TRBV14,TRBJ2-7,TRBD2,TGTGCCAGCACCTCGACTAGCGGGGGGGAGCAGTACTTC,CASTSTSGGEQYF
-,TRBV6-1,TRBJ2-7,TRBD1,TGTGCCAGCAGTAACCGACAGGGTCCCTACGAGCAGTACTTC,CASSNRQGPYEQYF
few,TRBV23-1,TRBJ1-1,-,TGCGCCAGGCCGGACAGTTGGGACACTGAAGCTTTCTTT,CARPDSWDTEAFF
-,TRBV7-2,TRBJ2-7,-,TGTGCCAGCAGCTTGGGCGCCTACGAGCAGTACTTC,CASSLGAYEQYF
-,TRBV7-9,TRBJ2-7,-,TGTGCCAGCAGCATAGCTCCTAGGGGACCCTACGAGCAGTACTTC,CASSIAPRGPYEQYF
once,TRBV9,TRBJ1-2,-,TGTGCCAGCAGCCCCCACTCCGGGATGACTAACTATGGCTACACCTTC,CASSPHSGMTNYGYTF
-,TRBV5-5,TRBJ2-7,TRBD1,TGTGCCAGCAGCTTCGGGACAGGGGAAAGCGAGCAGTACTTC,CASSFGTGESEQYF
-,TRBV11-2,TRBJ2-7,-,TGTGCCAGCAGCTTCCGTTACGAGCAGTACTTC,CASSFRYEQYF
-,TRBV5-5,TRBJ1-1,TRBD1,TGTGCCAGCAGCTTGCTCCGGTCCCGGGCGTTGGGACAGACTGAAGCTTTCTTT,CASSLLRSRALGQTEAFF